Sequencing of this TCR beta chain was carried out in a study of early stage breast cancer tumors. Per the germline V gene, CDR1 is SQVTM and CDR2 is ANQGSEA. This CDR3 spans 15 amino acids. V trimming: 7 bases; J trimming: 0 bases; junction bases outside the gene matches: 3. The repertoire was sequenced with immunoSEQ multiplex PCR; TCRdb's copy has only in-frame clones and lacks some. The data hold 25,000 to 30,000 clones, with 80% observed a single time. This chain links TRBV29-1 with TRBJ2-1, with 13 bases that match TRBD2. The sample comprised blood. This TCR was sampled from a person between 55 and 69 years old with breast cancer. CDR3 bases: TGCAGCGCCAGGACTAGCGGGAGCTCCTACAATGAGCAGTTCTTC. Its protein is CSARTSGSSYNEQFF.